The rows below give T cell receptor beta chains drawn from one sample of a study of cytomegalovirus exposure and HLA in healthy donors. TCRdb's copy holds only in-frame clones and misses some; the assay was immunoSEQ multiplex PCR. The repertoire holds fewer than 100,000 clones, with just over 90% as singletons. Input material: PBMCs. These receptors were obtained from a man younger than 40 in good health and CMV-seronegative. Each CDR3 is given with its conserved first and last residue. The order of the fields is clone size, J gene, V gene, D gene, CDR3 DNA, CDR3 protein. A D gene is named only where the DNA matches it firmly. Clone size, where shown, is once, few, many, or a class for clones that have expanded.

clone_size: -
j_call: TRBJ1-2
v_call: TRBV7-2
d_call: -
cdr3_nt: TGTGCCAGCAGCTCTGGAGGTAGCTATGGCTACACCTTC
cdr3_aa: CASSSGGSYGYTF

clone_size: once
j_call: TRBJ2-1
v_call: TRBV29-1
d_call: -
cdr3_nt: TGCAGCGTGACAGAGATCTCCTACAATGAGCAGTTCTTC
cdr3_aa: CSVTEISYNEQFF

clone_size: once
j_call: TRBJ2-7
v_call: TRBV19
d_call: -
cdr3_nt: TGTGCCAGTAGTACGACAAGAAGGGGCTCCTACGAGCAGTACTTC
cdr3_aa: CASSTTRRGSYEQYF

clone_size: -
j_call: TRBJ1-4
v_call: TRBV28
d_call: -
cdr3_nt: TGTGCCAGCAGTCTACCCCCAGCGAATGAAAAACTGTTTTTT
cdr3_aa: CASSLPPANEKLFF

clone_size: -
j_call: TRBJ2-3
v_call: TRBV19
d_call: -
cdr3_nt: TGTGCCAGTAGTATAGGTCGGGGGGATACGCAGTATTTT
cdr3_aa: CASSIGRGDTQYF

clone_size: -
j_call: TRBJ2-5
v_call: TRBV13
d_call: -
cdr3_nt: TGTGCCAGCAGCTCCCGAGGCGGGGAACGCGGGCTGACCCAGTACTTC
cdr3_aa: CASSSRGGERGLTQYF

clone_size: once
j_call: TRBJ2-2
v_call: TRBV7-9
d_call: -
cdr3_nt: TGTGCCAGCAGCCCCCCGACTACTAACACCGGGGAGCTGTTTTTT
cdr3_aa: CASSPPTTNTGELFF

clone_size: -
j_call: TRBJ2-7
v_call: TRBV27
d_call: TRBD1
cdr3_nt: TGTGCCAGCGGACAACAGGGGACCTACGAGCAGTACTTC
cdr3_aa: CASGQQGTYEQYF

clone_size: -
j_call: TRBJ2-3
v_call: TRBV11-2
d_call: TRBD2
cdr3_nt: TGTGCCAGCAGCTTATGGTCGGGGGGGCCAGATACGCAGTATTTT
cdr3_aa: CASSLWSGGPDTQYF

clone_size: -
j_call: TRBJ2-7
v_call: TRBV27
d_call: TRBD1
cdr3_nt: TGTGCCAGCAGTCGGAGGACAGGGTTATACGAGCAGTACTTC
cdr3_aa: CASSRRTGLYEQYF

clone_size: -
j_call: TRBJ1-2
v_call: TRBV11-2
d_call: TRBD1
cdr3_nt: TGTGCCAGCAGCTTGGGACAGGGAGCGGGACGTGGCTACACCTTC
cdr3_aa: CASSLGQGAGRGYTF

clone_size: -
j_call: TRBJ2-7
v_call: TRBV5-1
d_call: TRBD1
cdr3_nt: TGCGCCAGCAGCTTGGGGCAGGGGGCCTACGAGCAGTACTTC
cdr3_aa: CASSLGQGAYEQYF

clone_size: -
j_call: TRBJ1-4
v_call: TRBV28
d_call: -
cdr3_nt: TGTGCCAGCAGTTTATATTTCCGTAATGAAAAACTGTTTTTT
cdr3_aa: CASSLYFRNEKLFF

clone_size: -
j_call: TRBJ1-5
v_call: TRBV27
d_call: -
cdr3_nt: TGTGCCAGCAGTTTATTCGCGGGGACCGGCCAGCCCCAGCATTTT
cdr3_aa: CASSLFAGTGQPQHF

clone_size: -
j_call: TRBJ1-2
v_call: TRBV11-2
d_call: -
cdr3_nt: TGTGCCAGCAGCCCAACGGGTGGCCCGGCGTGGGGCTACACCTTC
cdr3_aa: CASSPTGGPAWGYTF

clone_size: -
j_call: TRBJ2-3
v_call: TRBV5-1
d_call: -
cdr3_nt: TGCGCCAGCAGCGATCCCAGGGACACAGATACGCAGTATTTT
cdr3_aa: CASSDPRDTDTQYF

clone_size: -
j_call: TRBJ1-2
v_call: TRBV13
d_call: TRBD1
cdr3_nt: TGTGCCAGCAGCTCTCCGGGACAGGGTTATGGCTACACCTTC
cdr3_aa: CASSSPGQGYGYTF

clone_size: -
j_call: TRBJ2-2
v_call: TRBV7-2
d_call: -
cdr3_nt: TGTGCCAGCAGCTTAGGGGCAGGGGATAACGGGGAGCTGTTTTTT
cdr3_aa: CASSLGAGDNGELFF

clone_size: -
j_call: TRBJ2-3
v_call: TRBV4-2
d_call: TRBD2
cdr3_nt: TGTGCCAGCAGCCAACAAACCTCCGGGACTAGCGGGGCAACAGATACGCAGTATTTT
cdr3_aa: CASSQQTSGTSGATDTQYF

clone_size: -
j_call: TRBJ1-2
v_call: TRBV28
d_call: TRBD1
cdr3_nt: TGTGCCAGCAGACAGGGGACCGGCTACACCTTC
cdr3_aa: CASRQGTGYTF

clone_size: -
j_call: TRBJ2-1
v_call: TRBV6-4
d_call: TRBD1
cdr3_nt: TGTGCCAGCAGTGACGGGACAGGGGGCAATGAGCAGTTCTTC
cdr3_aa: CASSDGTGGNEQFF

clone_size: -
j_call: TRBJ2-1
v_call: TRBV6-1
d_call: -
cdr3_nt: TGTGCCAGCGGAGCGGAGAGCTCCTACACTGAGCAGTTCTTC
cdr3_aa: CASGAESSYTEQFF

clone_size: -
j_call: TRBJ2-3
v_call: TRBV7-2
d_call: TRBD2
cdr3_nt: TGTGCCAGCAGCTTAGCCCTCCCCCTAGCGGGAGGACGCTCTAGCACAGATACGCAGTATTTT
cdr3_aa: CASSLALPLAGGRSSTDTQYF

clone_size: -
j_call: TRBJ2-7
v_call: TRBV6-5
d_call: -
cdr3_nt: TGTGCCAGCAGTTACTCGCTCCGGGACTCCTACGAGCAGTACTTC
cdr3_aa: CASSYSLRDSYEQYF

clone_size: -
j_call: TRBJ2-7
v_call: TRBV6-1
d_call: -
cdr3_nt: TGTGCCAGCACCCGAACGGGTGGGTACGAGCAGTACTTC
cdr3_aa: CASTRTGGYEQYF

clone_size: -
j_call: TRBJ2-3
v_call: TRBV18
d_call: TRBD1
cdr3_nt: TGTGCCAGCTCACAAGGGACAGGGATTCATACGCAGTATTTT
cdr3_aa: CASSQGTGIHTQYF

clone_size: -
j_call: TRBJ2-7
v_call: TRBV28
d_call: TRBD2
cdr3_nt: TGTGCCAGCAGAACAGACCCCGGGACTAGCGGGCACTACGAGCAGTACTTC
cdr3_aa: CASRTDPGTSGHYEQYF

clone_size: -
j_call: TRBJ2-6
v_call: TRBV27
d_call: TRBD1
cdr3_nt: TGTGCCAGCAGTCGACAGGGGGCGGGGGCCAACGTCCTGACTTTC
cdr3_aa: CASSRQGAGANVLTF

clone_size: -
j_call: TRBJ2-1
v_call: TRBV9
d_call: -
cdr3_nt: TGTGCCAGCAGCGGTGATAGTCTCTACAATGAGCAGTTCTTC
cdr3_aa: CASSGDSLYNEQFF

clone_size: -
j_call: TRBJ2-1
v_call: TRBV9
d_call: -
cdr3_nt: TGTGCCAGCAGCGACCGGGACACCCTCCTTCGGGAGCAGTTCTTC
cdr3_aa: CASSDRDTLLREQFF

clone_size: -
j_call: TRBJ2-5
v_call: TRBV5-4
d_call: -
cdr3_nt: TGTGCCAGCAGCACCAGGGTCCAAGAGACCCAGTACTTC
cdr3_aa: CASSTRVQETQYF

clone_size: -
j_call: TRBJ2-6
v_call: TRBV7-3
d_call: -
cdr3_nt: TGTGCCAGCAGCTTAGCCGTAGCTGGGGCCAACGTCCTGACTTTC
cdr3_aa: CASSLAVAGANVLTF

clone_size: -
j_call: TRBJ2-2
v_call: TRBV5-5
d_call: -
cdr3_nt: TGTGCCAGCAGCTTCGGGGGAGTGGGCACCGGGGAGCTGTTTTTT
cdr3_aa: CASSFGGVGTGELFF

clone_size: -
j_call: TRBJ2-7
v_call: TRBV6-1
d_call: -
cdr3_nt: TGTGCCAGCAGTGAATATCAGGGGCCGGGGTGGAAGTACTTC
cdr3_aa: CASSEYQGPGWKYF

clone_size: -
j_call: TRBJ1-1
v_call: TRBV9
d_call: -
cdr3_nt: TGTGCCAGCAGCGTTGCGGGGGAAGGGGACACTGAAGCTTTCTTT
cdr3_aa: CASSVAGEGDTEAFF

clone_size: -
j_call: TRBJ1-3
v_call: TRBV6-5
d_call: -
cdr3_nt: TGTGCCAGCACCCGGACAGCTGGAAACACCATATATTTT
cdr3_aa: CASTRTAGNTIYF

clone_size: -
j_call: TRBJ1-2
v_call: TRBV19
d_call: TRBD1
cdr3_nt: TGTGCCAGTAGTATCCGCCCAGGACAGGAGGGGAACTATGGCTACACCTTC
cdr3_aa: CASSIRPGQEGNYGYTF

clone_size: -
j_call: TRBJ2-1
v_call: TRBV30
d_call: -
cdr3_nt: TGTGCCTGGAGTCCATGGGGGCCGCAGGAAGAGCAGTTCTTC
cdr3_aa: CAWSPWGPQEEQFF

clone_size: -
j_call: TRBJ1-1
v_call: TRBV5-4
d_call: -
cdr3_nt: TGTGCCAGCAGCTTGGAAGCGCCGATGAACACTGAAGCTTTCTTT
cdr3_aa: CASSLEAPMNTEAFF

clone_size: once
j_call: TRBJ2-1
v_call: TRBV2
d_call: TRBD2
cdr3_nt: TGTGCCAGCAGGCCCACCCTAGCGGGCTATGAGCAGTTCTTC
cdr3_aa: CASRPTLAGYEQFF

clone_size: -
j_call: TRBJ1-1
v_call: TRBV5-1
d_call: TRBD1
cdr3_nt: TGCGCCAGCAGCTTGGAGACAGGGGGGACCACTGAAGCTTTCTTT
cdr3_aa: CASSLETGGTTEAFF

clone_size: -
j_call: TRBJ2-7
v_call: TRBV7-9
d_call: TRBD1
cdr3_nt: TGTGCCAGCAGCTCCCGGGACAGGGGTCCCTACGAGCAGTACTTC
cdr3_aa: CASSSRDRGPYEQYF

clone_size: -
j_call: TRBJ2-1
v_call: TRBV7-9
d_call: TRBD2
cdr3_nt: TGTGCCAGCAGCCCCCCCGAGCGGGGGAGCTCCTACAATGAGCAGTTCTTC
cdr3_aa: CASSPPERGSSYNEQFF

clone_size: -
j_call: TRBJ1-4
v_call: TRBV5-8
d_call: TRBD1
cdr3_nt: TGTGCCAGCAGCTTGTTGGACAGGCGTAATGAAAAACTGTTTTTT
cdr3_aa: CASSLLDRRNEKLFF

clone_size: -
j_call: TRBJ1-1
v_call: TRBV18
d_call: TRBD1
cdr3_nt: TGTGCCAGCTCACCTACAGGGGGGAACACTGAAGCTTTCTTT
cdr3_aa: CASSPTGGNTEAFF